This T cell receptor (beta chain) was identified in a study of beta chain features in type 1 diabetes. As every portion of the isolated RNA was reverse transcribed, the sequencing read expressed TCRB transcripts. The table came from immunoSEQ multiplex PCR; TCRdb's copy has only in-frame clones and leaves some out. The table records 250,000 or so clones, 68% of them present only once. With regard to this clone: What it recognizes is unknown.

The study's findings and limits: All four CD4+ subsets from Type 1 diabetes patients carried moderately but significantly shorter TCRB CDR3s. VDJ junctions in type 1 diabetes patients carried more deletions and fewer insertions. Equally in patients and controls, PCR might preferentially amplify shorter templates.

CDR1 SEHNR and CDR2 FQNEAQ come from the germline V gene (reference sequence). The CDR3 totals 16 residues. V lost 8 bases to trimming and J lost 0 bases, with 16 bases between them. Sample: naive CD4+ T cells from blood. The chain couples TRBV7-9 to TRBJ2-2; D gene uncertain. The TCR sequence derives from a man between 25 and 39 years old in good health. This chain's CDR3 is CASRGQDHPNTGELFF. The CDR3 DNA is TGTGCCAGCCGCGGTCAGGACCATCCGAACACCGGGGAGCTGTTTTTT.